These 31 T cell receptor beta chains were all obtained from the same sample, sequenced in a study of blood T cells in healthy people across ages (dated by TCRdb to 2015 to 2017). The method behind the library was 5' RACE. TCRdb names Illumina HiSeq 2500 as the instrument used. A second PCR of about 6 to 11 cycles was performed with a sample-barcoded 5' primer and a J-beta primer mix. Using fastp at Q25 and MiXCR, TCRdb reprocessed the public reads and kept productive beta chains. Rows with a matching CDR3 protein are joined into one entry that keeps the most common DNA and genes. A total of under 2,000,000 distinct CDR3 sequences appear in this sample, around half of them only once. The ten largest account for less than 2.5% of the sample. The sample taken for sequencing was blood. The receptors here all came from a woman aged 40 to 50 in good health.

The J gene is TRBJ2-1, the V gene TRBV15; D perhaps matches TRBD2 (6 bases). The CDR3 runs 13 residues. V was cut by 9 bases and J by 7 bases, with 16 bases left in between. CDR1 is LNHNV and CDR2 is YYDKDF in the germline V gene (reference sequence). Here the CDR3 reads CATRSGTGNEQFF. The CDR3 DNA follows: TGTGCCACGCGGTCAGGGACTGGAAATGAGCAGTTCTTC.

The J gene is TRBJ2-1, the V gene TRBV6-5, with D perhaps TRBD1 or TRBD2 (5 bases each). The V end was cut by 0 bases, the J end by 13 bases, with 19 bases between. Germline V gene lookup returns CDR1 MNHEY and CDR2 SVGAGI. CDR3 size: 15 residues. The CDR3 region is CASSYSVGDLETQFF. The DNA for the CDR3 is TGTGCCAGCAGTTACTCTGTCGGGGACCTGGAGACCCAGTTCTTC.

The rearrangement links TRBV28 to TRBJ2-7, with D possibly being TRBD1 (5 bases). The CDR3 is made up of 13 amino acids. The V gene lost 5 bases and the J gene lost 5 bases, with 13 bases spanning the gap. The germline V gene encodes CDR1 MDHEN and CDR2 SYDVKM. CDR3 region: CASSVVDIDEQYF. The CDR3 DNA follows: TGTGCCAGCAGTGTAGTGGACATCGACGAGCAGTACTTC. The full variable domain, with the rest looked up from reference TRBV28 and TRBJ2-7, is DVKVTQSSRYLVKRTGEKVFLECVQDMDHENMFWYRQDPGLGLRLIYFSYDVKMKEKGDIPEGYSVSREKKERFSLILESASTNQTSMYLCASSVVDIDEQYFGPGTRLTVT.

This clonotype appeared a few times. J is TRBJ2-7 and V is TRBV3-1; D is uncertain. Trimming pared 2 bases from V and 10 bases from J, leaving 15 bases between. CDR1 LGHDT and CDR2 YNNKEL come from the germline V gene (reference sequence). This CDR3 is built from 13 residues. CDR3 sequence reads: CASSQLQLSTQYF. The CDR3 DNA sequence: TGTGCCAGCAGCCAATTACAGCTCAGCACCCAGTACTTC.

The chain links TRBV12-3 or TRBV12-4 to TRBJ1-5, with 8 bases lining up with TRBD1. The CDR3 length is 14 residues. J lost 5 bases, V lost 3 bases, and 3 bases had no gene match. The CDR3 DNA is TGTGCCAGCAGTTTCCGCAGGGGGCATCAGCCCCAGCATTTT. Its translation: CASSFRRGHQPQHF.

This clonotype was found a few times. The chain has TRBV7-9 and TRBJ2-3; D gene ambiguous. V gave up 5 bases and J gave up 2 bases, with 14 bases separating them. Germline CDR1 and CDR2: SEHNR and FQNEAQ (reference sequence). This CDR3 contains 15 residues. CDR3 loop: CASSPAKGVTDTQYF. The CDR3 bases are TGTGCCAGCAGCCCGGCCAAGGGTGTCACAGATACGCAGTATTTT.

The chain uses TRBV5-1 and TRBJ1-4; 7 positions agree with TRBD1. The CDR3 spans 15 residues. Unmatched junction bases numbered 5, after V lost 2 bases and J lost 4 bases. The V gene's germline CDR1 is SGHRS and CDR2 YFSETQ. CDR3 DNA sequence: TGCGCCAGCAGCTTTACAGGGGACCTTAATGAAAAACTGTTTTTT. The encoded protein is CASSFTGDLNEKLFF.

The gene calls are TRBV6-2 or TRBV6-3 and TRBJ2-3; 11 positions agree with TRBD2. The length of the CDR3 is 17 residues. Germline assignment: CDR1 MNHEY and CDR2 SVGEGT. V lost 5 bases, J lost 0 bases, and 7 bases stayed unmatched. CDR3 residues: CASSRLAGPLSTDTQYF. The CDR3, as DNA: TGTGCCAGCAGTCGACTAGCGGGGCCCCTGAGCACAGATACGCAGTATTTT.

The chain uses TRBV18 and TRBJ2-5; 10 nucleotides agree with TRBD1. V was clipped by 3 bases and J by 4 bases; unmatched bases: 5. The CDR3 extends over 15 amino acids. The germline gives CDR1 KGHSH, CDR2 LQKENI. The CDR3 protein is CASSPDRGHRETQYF. The CDR3 DNA follows: TGTGCCAGCTCACCCGACAGGGGGCATCGAGAGACCCAGTACTTC.

This chain joins TRBV6-5 and TRBJ2-5, with 10 positions matching TRBD1. Germline V CDR1 and CDR2: MNHEY, SVGAGI. This CDR3 is 16 amino acids long. J was trimmed by 2 bases and V by 0 bases; bases with no gene match: 3. In DNA, the CDR3 is TGTGCCAGCAGTTACTCGGGACAGGGGAGACAAGAGACCCAGTACTTC. It specifies CASSYSGQGRQETQYF.

The CDR3 nucleotides are TGCGCCAGCAGCCAAGACCACGGGACAGGCGGGTATGGCTACACCTTC. Its translation is CASSQDHGTGGYGYTF. The chain combines TRBV4-3 with TRBJ1-2, with TRBD1 matching 8 bases. The germline CDR1 and CDR2 sequences are LGHNA and YSLEER. The CDR3 contains 16 residues. Unmatched junction bases numbered 8, after V lost 0 bases and J lost 5 bases.

This chain connects TRBV2 to TRBJ2-3; maybe TRBD1 (6 bases). Trimming shortened V by 7 bases and J by 9 bases, and 23 bases separated the two germline ends. This CDR3 has 15 amino acids. In germline, CDR1 is SNHLY, CDR2 FYNNEI. The DNA of the CDR3 is TGTGCCAGCACCGAAGATAGGCACAGGGTGAGCACGCAGTATTTT. Residues: CASTEDRHRVSTQYF.

Concerning this clonotype itself: This clone may be a read error of a much larger clone one base away. The rearrangement links TRBV20-1 to TRBJ2-1, with 7 nucleotides matching TRBD2. CDR1 and CDR2 (germline): DFQATT, SNEGSKA (reference sequence). This CDR3 contains 14 residues. CDR3 nucleotides: TGCAGTGCTAGCGGGGGGAGCTCCTACAATGAGCCGTTCTTC. Translation gives CSASGGSSYNEPFF.

The chain couples TRBV5-1 to TRBJ2-5, with 15 bases identical to TRBD2. The CDR3 runs 16 residues. Germline values: CDR1 SGHRS, CDR2 YFSETQ. V shed 9 bases and J 11 bases; nucleotides not matched to a gene: 17. The CDR3 DNA reads TGCGCCAACAGTCGCGGGACTAGCGGGGGGTCCAATGAGCAGTACTTC. As protein: CANSRGTSGGSNEQYF. Variable domain in full (rest from reference TRBV5-1 and TRBJ2-5): KAGVTQTPRYLIKTRGQQVTLSCSPISGHRSVSWYQQTPGQGLQFLFEYFSETQRNKGNFPGRFSGRQFSNSRSEMNVSTLELGDSALYLCANSRGTSGGSNEQYFGPGTRLLVL.

The chain has TRBV28 and TRBJ2-6; D not certain. Trimming stripped 8 bases from V and 0 bases from J, with 8 bases between. The germline gives CDR1 MDHEN, CDR2 SYDVKM. This CDR3 region has 14 residues. The CDR3 spells CASARLSGANVLTF. Written as DNA, the CDR3 is TGTGCCAGCGCCAGACTCTCTGGGGCCAACGTCCTGACTTTC. The entire variable domain, with the rest obtained from reference TRBV28 and TRBJ2-6, is as follows: DVKVTQSSRYLVKRTGEKVFLECVQDMDHENMFWYRQDPGLGLRLIYFSYDVKMKEKGDIPEGYSVSREKKERFSLILESASTNQTSMYLCASARLSGANVLTFGAGSRLTVL.

The chain couples TRBV5-1 to TRBJ2-7; TRBD1 matches 11 bases. V lost 3 bases and J lost 5; bases outside the gene matches: 7. The CDR3 is 15 amino acids. From germline, CDR1 is SGHRS and CDR2 YFSETQ. The DNA of the CDR3 is TGCGCCAGCAGCTATCCGGGACAGGGGGACCACGAGCAGTACTTC. Translation: CASSYPGQGDHEQYF.

This chain connects TRBV6-1 to TRBJ1-2; D gene unclear. CDR3 length: 16 residues. Germline-derived CDR1 and CDR2 are MNHNS and SASEGT. V lost 1 base to trimming and J lost 8 bases, with 20 bases between them. The CDR3 sequence: CASSEDGRRSPRGYTF. Here the CDR3 DNA reads TGTGCCAGCAGTGAAGACGGCAGGCGAAGCCCCAGGGGCTACACCTTC.

As to this clonotype: The junction and the germline gene differ at one end; a read error may be behind it. The CDR3 reads CASNQDIQVGEQYF. CDR3 nucleotide sequence: TGTGCCAGCAACCAAGATATACAGGTGGGCGAGCAGTACTTC. V and J are TRBV4-2 and TRBJ2-7; D might be TRBD1 (5 bases). CDR3 length equals 14 residues. Germline-derived CDR1 and CDR2 are LGHNA and YNFKEQ.

This sequence joins TRBV28 and TRBJ2-3; D could derive from TRBD1 or TRBD2 (5 bases each). V shed 5 bases and J shed 2 bases, with 14 bases lying between them. Germline lookup yields CDR1 MDHEN and CDR2 SYDVKM. This CDR3 spans 15 amino acids. CDR3 sequence: CASSPTGPNTDTQYF. The CDR3 nucleotides are TGTGCCAGCAGTCCAACGGGACCGAACACAGATACGCAGTATTTT.

The CDR3 protein is CASGDPSLMEETQYF. The CDR3 DNA sequence: TGTGCCAGCGGCGACCCCTCTTTGATGGAGGAGACCCAGTACTTC. The rearrangement joins TRBV6-1 to TRBJ2-5; D gene unclear. The CDR3 loop spans 15 amino acids. Germline loops: CDR1 MNHNS, CDR2 SASEGT. Deletions cut 8 bases from V and 5 bases from J, with 21 bases between.

The chain combines TRBV25-1 with TRBJ2-1; perhaps TRBD1 as D (6 bases). Judging by the DNA end, TRBJ2-7 fits better; the J call may be wrong. The CDR3 is made up of 16 amino acids. Germline V gene data show CDR1 as MGHDK and CDR2 as SYGVNS. CDR3 sequence: CASSERRRSRGNEQYF. In nucleotides, the CDR3 is TGTGCCAGCAGTGAACGAAGGCGAAGTAGGGGGAATGAGCAGTACTTC.

The J gene is TRBJ1-2, the V gene TRBV2; weak D call: TRBD1 (6 bases). CDR3 length: 13 amino acids. Trimming took 1 base from V and 7 from J, leaving 10 bases between them. CDR1 is SNHLY and CDR2 is FYNNEI in the germline V gene. The CDR3 DNA reads TGTGCCAGCAGTGAAGGGTGGGGGCCTGGCTACACCTTC. Encoded protein: CASSEGWGPGYTF.

This clonotype was observed a single time. This may come from a read error, since a much larger clone is one base off. V is TRBV7-2 and J is TRBJ2-7; either TRBD1 or TRBD2 may fit D (6 bases each). This CDR3 is built from 14 residues. With 4 bases removed from V and 10 bases from J, the gap between germline ends came to 20 bases. The germline V gene encodes CDR1 SGHTA and CDR2 FQGNSA. CDR3 DNA: TGTGCCAGCAGCTCGTCACGGGGCTCGGGGGCCCAGTACTTC. Its protein product is CASSSSRGSGAQYF.

This clonotype was observed a few times. The rearrangement joins TRBV10-3 to TRBJ2-5; D remains ambiguous. Germline V gene sequence: CDR1 ENHRY, CDR2 SYGVKD. V lost 4 bases, J lost 4 bases, and 10 bases lay in between. This CDR3 is 13 amino acids long. The CDR3 DNA reads TGTGCCATCAGTGTTTCGGTGGCAGAGACCCAGTACTTC. This sequence encodes CAISVSVAETQYF.

The J gene is TRBJ1-5, the V gene TRBV20-1; D not certain. V dropped 5 bases and J dropped 1 base, with 15 bases sitting between them. Germline values: CDR1 DFQATT, CDR2 SNEGSKA (reference sequence). The CDR3 is made up of 15 amino acids. In DNA form, the CDR3 reads TGCAGTGCTTTTGAGGAGGTATCGAGCAATCAGCCCCAGCATTTT. The encoded protein is CSAFEEVSSNQPQHF.

In DNA form, the CDR3 reads TGCAGTGCTAGAGATGGGACAGACACCCGGGGCTCTTATGGCTACACCTTC. This encodes CSARDGTDTRGSYGYTF. The J gene is TRBJ1-2, the V gene TRBV20-1; 7 bases are shared with TRBD1. The germline gives CDR1 DFQATT, CDR2 SNEGSKA (reference sequence). This CDR3 spans 17 amino acids. The V and J ends lost 0 bases and 5 bases, in that order; junction bases with no gene match: 15.

The V and J genes are TRBV28 and TRBJ1-1; D uncertain. This CDR3 has 14 residues. Germline values: CDR1 MDHEN, CDR2 SYDVKM. Trimming took 5 bases from V and 1 from J, leaving 11 bases between them. CDR3 DNA sequence: TGTGCCAGCAGTACTCGGACGAGGAACACTGAAGCTTTCTTT. The encoded protein is CASSTRTRNTEAFF.

The J gene is TRBJ2-1, the V gene TRBV4-2; 13 bases map to TRBD2. The trim removed 2 bases at V and 5 bases at J, leaving 12 bases unmatched. The CDR3 extends over 19 amino acids. The germline V gene encodes CDR1 LGHNA and CDR2 YNFKEQ. The CDR3 sequence: CASSQQLAGGRIAHNEQFF. The CDR3 coding sequence is TGTGCCAGCAGCCAACAACTAGCGGGGGGGCGCATTGCCCACAATGAGCAGTTCTTC.

About this clonotype: Relative to the germline gene, one junction end is altered; a read error may explain this. This rearrangement joins TRBV18 to TRBJ1-1, with TRBD1 as a possible D gene (6 bases). In germline, CDR1 is KGHSH, CDR2 LQKENI. The CDR3 is 15 amino acids. CDR3 coding DNA: TGTGCCAGCTCATCCCCGGGGGGGGCCCACACTAAAGCTTTCTTT. Its protein product is CASSSPGGAHTKAFF.

This clonotype was seen a single time. The chain is built from TRBV4-3 and TRBJ2-1, with D perhaps TRBD1 (6 bases). The germline V and J ends were trimmed by 3 bases and 1 base, with 13 bases remaining between them. Germline lookup yields CDR1 LGHNA and CDR2 YSLEER. The CDR3 is 16 amino acids. The CDR3 nucleotides read TGCGCCAGCAGCCAGGACCGGGACACATCCTACAATGAGCAGTTCTTC. This gives the protein CASSQDRDTSYNEQFF.

The chain combines TRBV28 with TRBJ1-2; D is uncertain. This CDR3 contains 13 residues. Looked up from germline, CDR1 is MDHEN and CDR2 is SYDVKM. Trimming took off 6 bases at V and 7 bases at J, with 15 bases between the two ends. The CDR3 DNA reads TGTGCCAGCAGAAACGTCGTGGGAGGTGGCTACACCTTC. Translated: CASRNVVGGGYTF.